This T cell receptor beta chain stems from a study of shared clonotypes between healthy human individuals. Germline trimming cut 8 bases from V and 7 bases from J; bases unmatched to any gene: 9. Germline lookup yields CDR1 MNHNS and CDR2 SASEGT. The CDR3 is made up of 15 amino acids. This table comes from immunoSEQ multiplex PCR, and its TCRdb copy is limited to in-frame clones, with some not included. The sample includes roughly 650,000 clones, 95% to 96% of them seen just once. Naive CD8 populations comprised CD45RO-negative cells positively selected for CCR7, excluding terminally differentiated effector memory CD45RA+ cells.

This clonotype was sampled from a woman between 25 and 40 years old in good health. Sequencing was done on a sample of naive CD8+ T cells sorted from blood. The chain has TRBV6-1 and TRBJ2-2, with 11 bases identical to TRBD2. The CDR3 here is CASGVLAGASGELFF. CDR3 nucleotide sequence: TGTGCCAGCGGAGTACTAGCGGGAGCGAGCGGGGAGCTGTTTTTT.